Included here is one T cell receptor beta chain sequence, with context. Its antigen is undetermined. This entry is derived from a study of post-analysis software for immune sequencing data. Study results and limitations: TRBV segments more frequent in patients than in controls numbered several and included TRBV5-6, TRBV5-1 and TRBV20-1.

CDR1 is SGHTA and CDR2 is FQGNSA in the germline V gene. The CDR3 runs to 14 residues. V shed 7 bases, J shed 5 bases, and the junction held 7 bases outside the gene matches. Tagging with unique molecular identifiers was a feature of the TCR beta cDNA libraries. TCRdb redid the calling of the PCR reads with MiXCR, one entry per CDR3 protein. The table lists approximately 440,000 distinct CDR3 sequences, around 40% of them singletons. Material for sequencing was blood. This receptor was taken from a girl aged 5-17 years with multiple sclerosis. The chain is built from TRBV7-2 and TRBJ1-2; 10 positions match TRBD1. This CDR3 reads CASTPWTGGYGYTF. Written as DNA, the CDR3 is TGTGCCAGCACCCCGTGGACAGGGGGATATGGCTACACCTTC.